The 15 T cell receptor beta chains presented below share a single source sample, sequenced in a study of blood T cell repertoires in COVID-19. The protocol was immunoSEQ multiplex PCR, while the TCRdb copy is restricted to in-frame clones and leaves out a portion. The table records fewer than 350,000 clones, 80% to 90% of them present only once. The sequenced material came from PBMCs or T cells enriched from blood (not recorded which). All receptors come from a woman in her thirties or forties with acute COVID-19.

This clone was seen only once. The chain has TRBV6-2 or TRBV6-3 and TRBJ2-5; TRBD2 is a possible D gene (6 bases). Trimming left V 0 bases short and J 4 bases short, with 9 bases between. The CDR3 is 14 residues long. CDR1 and CDR2 (germline): MNHEY, SVGEGT. The CDR3 nucleotides read TGTGCCAGCAGTTACTCCGGGACTCCAGAGACCCAGTACTTC. Residues: CASSYSGTPETQYF.

This rearrangement joins TRBV5-1 to TRBJ1-1; 7 bases are a match to TRBD1. This CDR3 region has 15 residues. CDR1 and CDR2 from the germline V gene are SGHRS and YFSETQ. Trimming cost V 7 bases and J 4 bases; bases outside gene matches: 13. The CDR3 DNA reads TGCGCCAGCTTTGAGGGGACAGCGGGTATCACTGAAGCTTTCTTT. It specifies CASFEGTAGITEAFF.

This sequence joins TRBV4-2 and TRBJ2-1; D is possibly TRBD2 (5 bases). CDR1 and CDR2 from the germline V gene are LGHNA and YNFKEQ. CDR3 length: 14 residues. Deletions cut 1 base from V and 3 bases from J, with 7 bases between. The CDR3 bases are TGTGCCAGCAGCCAAGGCCGGGACTACAATGAGCAGTTCTTC. It is translated as CASSQGRDYNEQFF.

The CDR3 reads CASSLAVTYEQYF. Here the CDR3 DNA reads TGCGCCAGCAGCCTTGCAGTTACCTACGAGCAGTACTTC. The J gene is TRBJ2-7, the V gene TRBV5-1; D is uncertain. V was shortened by 4 bases and J by 2 bases, with 10 bases between the two germline ends. The CDR3 covers 13 residues. Germline V gene lookup returns CDR1 SGHRS and CDR2 YFSETQ.

V is TRBV6-2 or TRBV6-3 and J is TRBJ2-1; TRBD2 agrees at 11 bases. Trimming cost V 6 bases and J 6 bases; bases outside gene matches: 7. The CDR3 extends over 15 amino acids. Germline assignment: CDR1 MNHEY and CDR2 SVGEGT. The CDR3 DNA is TGTGCCAGCAGCCATGGGACTAGCGGCCGCAATGAGCAGTTCTTC. Translated: CASSHGTSGRNEQFF.

The rearrangement joins TRBV19 to TRBJ1-1, with TRBD1 identical over 7 bases. The V gene's germline CDR1 is LNHDA and CDR2 SQIVND (reference sequence). The CDR3 loop spans 15 amino acids. Trimming cost V 4 bases and J 4 bases; bases outside gene matches: 9. The CDR3 is CASSKGTGEVTEAFF. CDR3 in DNA: TGTGCCAGTAGTAAAGGCACAGGGGAGGTCACTGAAGCTTTCTTT.

The chain uses TRBV19 and TRBJ2-5, with 8 bases identical to TRBD1. CDR3 length: 20 amino acids. V dropped 1 base and J dropped 2; count of bases not matched to a gene: 18. Looked up from germline, CDR1 is LNHDA and CDR2 is SQIVND (reference sequence). CDR3 nucleotides: TGTGCCAGTAGTATAGCGAGACTCAACCGGGACAGGAGACCTCAAGAGACCCAGTACTTC. This gives the protein CASSIARLNRDRRPQETQYF.

The chain uses TRBV5-4 and TRBJ2-3; TRBD1 is a possible D gene (6 bases). The CDR3 is 16 amino acids. V shed 3 bases and J shed 4 bases, with 18 bases lying between them. Per the germline V gene, CDR1 is SGHNT and CDR2 is YYREEE (reference sequence). CDR3 nucleotide sequence: TGTGCCAGCAGCTCGAAACTGTTCTCAGGGGCAGATACGCAGTATTTT. This sequence encodes CASSSKLFSGADTQYF.

The table lists this clone with a few counts. The rearrangement uses TRBV9 and TRBJ1-4; 9 bases are a match to TRBD1. V shed 4 bases, J shed 3 bases, and the junction held 4 bases outside the gene matches. In germline, CDR1 is SGDLS, CDR2 YYNGEE. The CDR3 totals 15 residues. CDR3 region: CASSMRTGANEKLFF. CDR3 DNA sequence: TGTGCCAGCAGCATGCGGACAGGGGCTAATGAAAAACTGTTTTTT.

The chain has TRBV4-3 and TRBJ2-7; 9 bases are shared with TRBD1. Looked up from germline, CDR1 is LGHNA and CDR2 is YSLEER. Trimming at V came to 3 bases and at J to 1 base, leaving 10 bases not matched to a gene. The CDR3 spans 17 residues. The CDR3 region is CASSQAWDREISYEQYF. CDR3 in DNA: TGCGCCAGCAGCCAGGCCTGGGACAGGGAGATTTCCTACGAGCAGTACTTC.

This rearrangement joins TRBV4-2 to TRBJ2-7, with 8 bases that match TRBD2. Germline lookup yields CDR1 LGHNA and CDR2 YNFKEQ. Trimming cost V 2 bases and J 5 bases; bases outside gene matches: 11. The CDR3 sequence is 16 residues long. In DNA, the CDR3 is TGTGCCAGCAGCCAACCAAGCGGGAGCCTTCCCGACGAGCAGTACTTC. It yields the protein CASSQPSGSLPDEQYF.

The rearrangement uses TRBV7-9 and TRBJ1-1, with TRBD1 matching 9 bases. Germline trimming cut 5 bases from V and 3 bases from J; bases unmatched to any gene: 7. This CDR3 region has 15 residues. Germline CDR1 is SEHNR and CDR2 is FQNEAQ (reference sequence). CDR3 in DNA: TGTGCCAGCAGCCTAATGACAGGGGGGGACACTGAAGCTTTCTTT. Protein product: CASSLMTGGDTEAFF.

The chain couples TRBV6-5 to TRBJ1-1, with no clear D. CDR3 length equals 13 residues. Trimming removed 3 bases from V and 11 bases from J, with 16 bases in between. Per germline, CDR1 MNHEY and CDR2 SVGAGI. CDR3 DNA sequence: TGTGCCAGCAGTTATCTTAACGTGGCGGGGGCTTTCTTT. This encodes CASSYLNVAGAFF.

The gene calls are TRBV9 and TRBJ2-3; no reliable D call. Trimming took 0 bases from V and 8 from J, leaving 7 bases between them. This CDR3 has 12 amino acids. Germline loops: CDR1 SGDLS, CDR2 YYNGEE. The DNA for the CDR3 is TGTGCCAGCAGCGTAGGTTTCGGTACGCAGTATTTT. Translating gives CASSVGFGTQYF.

V and J are TRBV3-1 (or the pseudogene TRBV3-2) and TRBJ1-6, with unresolved D. Germline V CDR1 and CDR2: LGHDT, YNNKEL (reference sequence). The CDR3 totals 16 residues. With 0 bases removed from V and 5 bases from J, the gap between germline ends came to 11 bases. CDR3 nucleotides: TGTGCCAGCAGCCAAGAATTGGCAACTAATAATTCACCCCTCCACTTT. Translating it yields CASSQELATNNSPLHF.